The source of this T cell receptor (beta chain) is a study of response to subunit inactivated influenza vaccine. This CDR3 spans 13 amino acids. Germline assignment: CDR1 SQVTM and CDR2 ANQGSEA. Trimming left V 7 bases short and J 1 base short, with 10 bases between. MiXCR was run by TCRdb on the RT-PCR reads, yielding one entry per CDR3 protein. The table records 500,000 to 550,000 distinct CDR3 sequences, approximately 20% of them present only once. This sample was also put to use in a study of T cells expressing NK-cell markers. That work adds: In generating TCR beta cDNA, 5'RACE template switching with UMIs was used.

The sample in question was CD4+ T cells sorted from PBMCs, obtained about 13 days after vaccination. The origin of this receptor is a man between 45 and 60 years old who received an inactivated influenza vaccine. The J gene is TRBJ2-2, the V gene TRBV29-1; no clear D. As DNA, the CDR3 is TGCAGCGCTAATGAAAAGAACACCGGGGAGCTGTTTTTT. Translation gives CSANEKNTGELFF.